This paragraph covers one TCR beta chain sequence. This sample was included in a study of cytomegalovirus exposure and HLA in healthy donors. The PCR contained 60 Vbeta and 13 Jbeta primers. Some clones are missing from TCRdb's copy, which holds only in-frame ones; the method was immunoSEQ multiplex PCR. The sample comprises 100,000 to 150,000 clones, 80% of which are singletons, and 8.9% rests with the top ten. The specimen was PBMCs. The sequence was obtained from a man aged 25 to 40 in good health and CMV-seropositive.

The CDR3 sequence: CASSVVSGDNNEQFF. CDR3 in DNA: TGTGCCAGCAGCGTAGTTAGCGGGGACAACAATGAGCAGTTCTTC. This chain uses TRBV9 with TRBJ2-1; 8 nucleotides align to TRBD2. The CDR3 contains 15 residues. Germline loops: CDR1 SGDLS, CDR2 YYNGEE. With 0 bases clipped from V and 5 bases from J, the junction kept 4 bases outside the gene matches.